This T cell receptor beta chain was identified during a study of OX40 agonist ivuxolimab in advanced cancers. Across the whole study: Patients received ivuxolimab, an agonistic anti-OX40 (CD134) antibody. Findings and caveats of the study: Among some nonresponders, normalized T-cell clonal expansion was also low. Expanded clones were, on average, more numerous in CD8+ T cells than in CD4+.

Peripheral blood came from all dose cohorts at three timepoints. The CDR3 has 15 amino acids. V gave up 6 bases and J gave up 0 bases, with 14 bases separating them. The germline V gene has CDR1 SGHRS and CDR2 YFSETQ. TCRdb's table, derived via immunoSEQ multiplex PCR, lists solely in-frame clones and lacks some. The table shows about 72,000 clones, with roughly nine tenths occurring only once. Comments on this clone: Its specificity is unknown.

The chain combines TRBV5-1 with TRBJ2-3; D may correspond to TRBD1 or TRBD2 (5 bases each). This clonotype originated in an adult with an advanced solid tumor such as melanoma, head and neck, liver or kidney cancer. The sequenced sample was CD4+ or CD8+ T cells sorted from blood, obtained in a trial of the OX40 agonist ivuxolimab. The CDR3 spells CASITGQTSTDTQYF. CDR3 DNA sequence: TGCGCCAGCATCACGGGGCAGACCAGCACAGATACGCAGTATTTT.